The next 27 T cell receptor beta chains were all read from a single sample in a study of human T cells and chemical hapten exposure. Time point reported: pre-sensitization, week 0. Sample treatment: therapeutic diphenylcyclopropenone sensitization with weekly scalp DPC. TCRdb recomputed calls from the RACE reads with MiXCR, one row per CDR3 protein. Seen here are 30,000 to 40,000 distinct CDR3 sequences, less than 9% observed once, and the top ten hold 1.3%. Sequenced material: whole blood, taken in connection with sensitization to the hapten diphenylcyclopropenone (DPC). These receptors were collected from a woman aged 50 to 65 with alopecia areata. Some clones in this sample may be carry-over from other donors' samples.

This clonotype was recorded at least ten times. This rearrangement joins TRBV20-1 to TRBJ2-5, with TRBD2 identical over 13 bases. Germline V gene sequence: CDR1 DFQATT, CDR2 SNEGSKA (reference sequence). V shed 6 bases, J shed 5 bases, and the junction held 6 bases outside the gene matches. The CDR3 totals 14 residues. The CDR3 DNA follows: TGCAGTGCCCCCGGACTAGCGGGAGAGGAGACCCAGTACTTC. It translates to CSAPGLAGEETQYF.

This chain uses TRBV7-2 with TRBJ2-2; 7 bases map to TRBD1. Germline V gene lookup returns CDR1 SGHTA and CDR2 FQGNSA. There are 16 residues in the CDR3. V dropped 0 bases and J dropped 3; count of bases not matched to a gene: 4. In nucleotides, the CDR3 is TGTGCCAGCAGCTTAGCAGGGGGCCGTTACACCGGGGAGCTGTTTTTT. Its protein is CASSLAGGRYTGELFF.

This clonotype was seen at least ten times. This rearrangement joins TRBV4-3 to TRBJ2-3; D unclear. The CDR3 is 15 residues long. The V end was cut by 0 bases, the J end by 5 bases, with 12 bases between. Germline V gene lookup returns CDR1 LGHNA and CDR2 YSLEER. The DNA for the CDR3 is TGCGCCAGCAGCCAAGATCTGCCGCGAATAGATACGCAGTATTTT. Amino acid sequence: CASSQDLPRIDTQYF.

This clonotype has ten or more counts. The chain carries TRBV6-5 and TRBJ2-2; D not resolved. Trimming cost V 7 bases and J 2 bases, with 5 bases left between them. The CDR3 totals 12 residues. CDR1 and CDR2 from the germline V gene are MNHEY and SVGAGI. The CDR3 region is CASNANTGELFF. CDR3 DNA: TGTGCCAGCAATGCAAACACCGGGGAGCTGTTTTTT.

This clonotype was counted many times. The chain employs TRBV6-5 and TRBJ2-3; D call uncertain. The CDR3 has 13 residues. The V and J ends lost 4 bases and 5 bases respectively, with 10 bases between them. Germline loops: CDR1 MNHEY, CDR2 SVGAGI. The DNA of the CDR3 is TGTGCCAGCAGTTCCGTGGTCGGAGATACGCAGTATTTT. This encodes CASSSVVGDTQYF.

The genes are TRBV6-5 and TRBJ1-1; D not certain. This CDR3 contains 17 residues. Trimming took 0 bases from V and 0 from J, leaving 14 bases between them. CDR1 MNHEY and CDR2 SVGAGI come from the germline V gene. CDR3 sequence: CASSYSPFKLMNTEAFF. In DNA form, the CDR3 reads TGTGCCAGCAGTTACTCCCCTTTTAAGTTAATGAACACTGAAGCTTTCTTT.

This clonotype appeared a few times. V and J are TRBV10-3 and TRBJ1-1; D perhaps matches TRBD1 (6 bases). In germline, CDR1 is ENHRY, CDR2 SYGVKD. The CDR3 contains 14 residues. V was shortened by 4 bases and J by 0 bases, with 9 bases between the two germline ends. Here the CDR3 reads CAISAGGLNTEAFF. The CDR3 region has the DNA TGTGCCATCAGTGCTGGGGGGCTGAACACTGAAGCTTTCTTT.

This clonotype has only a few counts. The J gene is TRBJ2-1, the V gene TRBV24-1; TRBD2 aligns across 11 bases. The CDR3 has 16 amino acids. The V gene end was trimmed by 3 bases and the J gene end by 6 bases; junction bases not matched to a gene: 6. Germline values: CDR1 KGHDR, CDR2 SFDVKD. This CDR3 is CATSDATSGTSNEQFF. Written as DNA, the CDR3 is TGTGCCACCAGTGATGCGACTAGCGGGACGAGCAATGAGCAGTTCTTC.

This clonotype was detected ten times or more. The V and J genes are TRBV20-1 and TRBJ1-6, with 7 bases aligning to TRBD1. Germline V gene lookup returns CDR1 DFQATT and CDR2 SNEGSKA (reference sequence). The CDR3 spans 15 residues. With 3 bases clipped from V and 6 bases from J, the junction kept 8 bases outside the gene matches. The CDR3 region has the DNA TGCAGTGCTAGTCGACAGGGAGGCGGTAATTCACCCCTCCACTTT. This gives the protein CSASRQGGGNSPLHF.

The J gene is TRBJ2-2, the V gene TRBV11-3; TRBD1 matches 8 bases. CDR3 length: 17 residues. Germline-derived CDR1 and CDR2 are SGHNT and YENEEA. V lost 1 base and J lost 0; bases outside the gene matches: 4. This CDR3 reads CASSLGQGAANTGELFF. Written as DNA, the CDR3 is TGTGCCAGCAGCTTAGGGCAGGGGGCAGCGAACACCGGGGAGCTGTTTTTT.

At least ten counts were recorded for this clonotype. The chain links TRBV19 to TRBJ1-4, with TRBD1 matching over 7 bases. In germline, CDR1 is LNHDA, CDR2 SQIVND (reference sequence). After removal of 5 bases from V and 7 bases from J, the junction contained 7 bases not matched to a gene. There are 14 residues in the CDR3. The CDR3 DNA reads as TGTGCCAGTAGTCGACAGGGTGTCAGTGAAAAACTGTTTTTT. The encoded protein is CASSRQGVSEKLFF. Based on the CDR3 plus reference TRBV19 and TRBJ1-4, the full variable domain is DGGITQSPKYLFRKEGQNVTLSCEQNLNHDAMYWYRQDPGQGLRLIYYSQIVNDFQKGDIAEGYSVSREKKESFPLTVTSAQKNPTAFYLCASSRQGVSEKLFFGSGTQLSVL.

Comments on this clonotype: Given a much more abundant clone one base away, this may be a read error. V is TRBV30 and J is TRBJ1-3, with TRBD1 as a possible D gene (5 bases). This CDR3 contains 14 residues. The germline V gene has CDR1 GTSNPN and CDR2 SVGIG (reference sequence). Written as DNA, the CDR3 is TGTGTCTGGAGCAGACAGCTAACTGGAAACACCATATATTTT. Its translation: CVWSRQLTGNTIYF.

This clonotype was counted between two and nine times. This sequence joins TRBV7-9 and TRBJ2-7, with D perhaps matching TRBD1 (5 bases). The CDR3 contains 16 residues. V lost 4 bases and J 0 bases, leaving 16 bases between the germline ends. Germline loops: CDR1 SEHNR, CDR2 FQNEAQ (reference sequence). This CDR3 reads CASSSPGHVLSYEQYF. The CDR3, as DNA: TGTGCCAGCAGCTCCCCCGGACACGTCCTCTCCTACGAGCAGTACTTC.

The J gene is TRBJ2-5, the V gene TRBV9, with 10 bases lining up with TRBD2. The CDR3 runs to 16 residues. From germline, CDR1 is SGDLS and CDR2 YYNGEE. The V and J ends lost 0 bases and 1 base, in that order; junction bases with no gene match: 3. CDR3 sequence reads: CASSVATSGTQETQYF. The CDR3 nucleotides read TGTGCCAGCAGCGTAGCAACTAGCGGGACCCAAGAGACCCAGTACTTC.

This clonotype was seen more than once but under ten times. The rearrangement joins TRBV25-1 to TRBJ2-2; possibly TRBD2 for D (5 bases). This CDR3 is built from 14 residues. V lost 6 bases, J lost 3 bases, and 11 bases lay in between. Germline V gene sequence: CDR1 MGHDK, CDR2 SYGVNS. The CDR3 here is CASRRAGDTGELFF. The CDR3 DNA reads TGTGCCAGCAGGAGGGCCGGGGACACCGGGGAGCTGTTTTTT.

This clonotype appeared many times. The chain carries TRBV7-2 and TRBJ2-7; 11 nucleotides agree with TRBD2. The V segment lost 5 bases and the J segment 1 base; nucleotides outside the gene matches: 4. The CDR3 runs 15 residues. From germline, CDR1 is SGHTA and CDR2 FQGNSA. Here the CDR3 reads CASSPRTSGSYEQYF. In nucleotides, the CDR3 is TGTGCCAGCAGCCCGCGGACTAGCGGGTCCTACGAGCAGTACTTC. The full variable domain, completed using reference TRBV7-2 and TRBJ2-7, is GAGVSQSPSNKVTEKGKDVELRCDPISGHTALYWYRQSLGQGLEFLIYFQGNSAPDKSGLPSDRFSAERTGGSVSTLTIQRTQQEDSAVYLCASSPRTSGSYEQYFGPGTRLTVT.

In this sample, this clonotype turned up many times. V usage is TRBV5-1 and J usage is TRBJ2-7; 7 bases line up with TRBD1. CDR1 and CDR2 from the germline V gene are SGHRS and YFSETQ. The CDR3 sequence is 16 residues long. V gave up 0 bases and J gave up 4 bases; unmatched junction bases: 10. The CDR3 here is CASSLGGGAASYEQYF. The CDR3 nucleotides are TGCGCCAGCAGCTTGGGAGGGGGCGCCGCCTCTTACGAGCAGTACTTC.

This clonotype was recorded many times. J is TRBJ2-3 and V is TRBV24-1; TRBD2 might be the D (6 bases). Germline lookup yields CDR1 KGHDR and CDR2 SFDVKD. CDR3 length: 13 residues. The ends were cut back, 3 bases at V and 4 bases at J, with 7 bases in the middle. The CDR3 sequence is CATSDGGPDTQYF. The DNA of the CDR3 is TGTGCCACCAGTGATGGAGGGCCAGATACGCAGTATTTT.

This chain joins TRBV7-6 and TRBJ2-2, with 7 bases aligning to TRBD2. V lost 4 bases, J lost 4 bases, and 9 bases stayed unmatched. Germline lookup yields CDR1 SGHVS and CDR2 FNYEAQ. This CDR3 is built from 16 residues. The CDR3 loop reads CASSSQGGRGTGELFF. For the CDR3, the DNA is TGTGCCAGCAGCTCCCAGGGAGGGAGAGGCACCGGGGAGCTGTTTTTT.

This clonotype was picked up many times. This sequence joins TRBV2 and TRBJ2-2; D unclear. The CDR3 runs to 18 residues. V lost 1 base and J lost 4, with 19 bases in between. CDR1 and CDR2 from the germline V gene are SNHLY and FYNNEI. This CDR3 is CASSEDLVGWPGTGELFF. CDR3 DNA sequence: TGTGCCAGCAGTGAAGACCTTGTAGGGTGGCCGGGCACCGGGGAGCTGTTTTTT.

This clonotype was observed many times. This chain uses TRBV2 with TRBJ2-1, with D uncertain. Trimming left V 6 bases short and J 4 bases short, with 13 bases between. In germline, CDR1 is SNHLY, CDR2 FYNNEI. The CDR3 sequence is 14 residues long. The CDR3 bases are TGTGCCAGCAGGGATGCTAAACATTACAATGAGCAGTTCTTC. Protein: CASRDAKHYNEQFF.

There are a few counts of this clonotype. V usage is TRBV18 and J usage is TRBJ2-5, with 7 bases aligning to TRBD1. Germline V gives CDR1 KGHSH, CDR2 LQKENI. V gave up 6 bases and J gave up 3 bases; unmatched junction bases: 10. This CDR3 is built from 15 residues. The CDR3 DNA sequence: TGTGCCAGCTCTCTCCGAGGGGACAGCAAAGAGACCCAGTACTTC. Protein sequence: CASSLRGDSKETQYF.

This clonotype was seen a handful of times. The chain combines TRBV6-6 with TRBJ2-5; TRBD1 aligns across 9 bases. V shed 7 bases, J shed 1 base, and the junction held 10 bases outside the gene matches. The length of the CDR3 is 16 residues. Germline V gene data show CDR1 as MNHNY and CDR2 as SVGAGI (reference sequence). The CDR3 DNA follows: TGTGCCAGCAACCCGAACAGGGGGCTCCTCCAAGAGACCCAGTACTTC. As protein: CASNPNRGLLQETQYF.

The CDR3 nucleotides are TGTGCCAGCAGATCGGACAGGGTTGGCAATGAGCAGTTCTTC. This translates into CASRSDRVGNEQFF. This chain uses TRBV12-3 or TRBV12-4 with TRBJ2-1; 8 nucleotides line up with TRBD1. This CDR3 is 14 amino acids long. Germline trimming cut 6 bases from V and 6 bases from J; bases unmatched to any gene: 7.

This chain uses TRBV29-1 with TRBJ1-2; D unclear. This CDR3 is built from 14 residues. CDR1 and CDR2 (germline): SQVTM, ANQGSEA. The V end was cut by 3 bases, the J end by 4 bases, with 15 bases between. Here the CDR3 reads CSVERGTSGYGYTF. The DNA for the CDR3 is TGCAGCGTTGAGAGAGGAACGAGCGGCTATGGCTACACCTTC.

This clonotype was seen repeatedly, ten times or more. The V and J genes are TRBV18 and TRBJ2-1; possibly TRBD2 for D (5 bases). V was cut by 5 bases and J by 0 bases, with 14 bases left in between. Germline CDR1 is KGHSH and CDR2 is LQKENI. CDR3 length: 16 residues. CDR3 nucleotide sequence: TGTGCCAGCTCAACTAGGACCTTGATCTCCTACAATGAGCAGTTCTTC. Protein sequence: CASSTRTLISYNEQFF.

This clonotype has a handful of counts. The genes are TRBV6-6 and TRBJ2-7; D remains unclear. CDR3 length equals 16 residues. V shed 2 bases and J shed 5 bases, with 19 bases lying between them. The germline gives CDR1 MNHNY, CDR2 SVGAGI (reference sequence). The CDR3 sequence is CASSYGKQSARHEQYF. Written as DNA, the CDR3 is TGTGCCAGCAGTTACGGTAAACAGTCCGCCCGACACGAGCAGTACTTC.